These 27 T cell receptor beta chains share one sample of origin, sequenced in a study of blood T cells in healthy people across ages. The use of a sample-barcoded 5' primer and a J-beta primer mix characterized a second PCR of 7 to 11 cycles. In TCRdb, the 5' RACE reads were re-called with MiXCR into one record per CDR3 protein. The table has hundreds of thousands of distinct CDR3 sequences, 20% to 25% seen once. Source material: blood. Receptors were obtained from a man aged 70-80 years in good health.

Turning to this clonotype: One junction end does not reproduce the germline sequence, and a read error may be involved. The chain combines TRBV12-3 or TRBV12-4 with TRBJ1-1; TRBD1 matches at 8 bases. This CDR3 is built from 12 residues. Written as DNA, the CDR3 is TGTGCCAGCAGTTTCCGGGACAGGCGCGCCGAATTT. Protein: CASSFRDRRAEF.

The chain employs TRBV5-6 and TRBJ2-1; TRBD1 agrees at 11 bases. The CDR3 covers 19 residues. CDR1 is SGHDT and CDR2 is YYEEEE in the germline V gene. The V and J ends lost 4 bases and 2 bases, in that order; junction bases with no gene match: 14. The CDR3 sequence is CASSMTRWGQGGTYNEQFF. The CDR3 nucleotides are TGTGCCAGCAGCATGACCCGTTGGGGACAGGGGGGGACCTACAATGAGCAGTTCTTC. The entire variable domain, with the rest obtained from reference TRBV5-6 and TRBJ2-1, is as follows: DAGVTQSPTHLIKTRGQQVTLRCSPKSGHDTVSWYQQALGQGPQFIFQYYEEEERQRGNFPDRFSGHQFPNYSSELNVNALLLGDSALYLCASSMTRWGQGGTYNEQFFGPGTRLTVL.

Here the CDR3 reads CASSLAGPREQYF. As DNA, the CDR3 is TGTGCCAGCAGTCTAGCGGGCCCCCGTGAGCAGTATTTT. The V call is TRBV6-1, the J call TRBJ2-3; 8 nucleotides agree with TRBD2. V dropped 5 bases and J dropped 11; count of bases not matched to a gene: 9. CDR3 length: 13 amino acids. CDR1 is MNHNS, CDR2 SASEGT, per germline.

The chain recombines TRBV5-6 with TRBJ2-7; D possibly corresponds to TRBD1 (6 bases). V lost 4 bases and J 10 bases, leaving 15 bases between the germline ends. CDR3 size: 12 residues. The germline CDR1 and CDR2 sequences are SGHDT and YYEEEE. The CDR3 reads CASSRDRRAQYF. CDR3 nucleotide sequence: TGTGCCAGCAGCCGTGACAGGCGGGCCCAGTACTTC.

This clonotype was detected ten times or more. The rearrangement uses TRBV4-1 and TRBJ2-4, with D perhaps given as TRBD1 or TRBD2 (5 bases each). The CDR3 is 16 amino acids. Germline-derived CDR1 and CDR2 are MGHRA and YSYEKL. V lost 0 bases to trimming and J lost 6 bases, with 15 bases between them. The CDR3 DNA reads as TGCGCCAGCAGCCAAGAAGGGACGGGCCGATTAAACATTCAGTACTTC. Protein: CASSQEGTGRLNIQYF.

In this sample, this clonotype turned up a few times. J is TRBJ1-1 and V is TRBV5-4; D possibly corresponds to TRBD1 (6 bases). Germline CDR1 SGHNT, CDR2 YYREEE (reference sequence). Deletions cut 3 bases from V and 6 bases from J, with 15 bases between. This CDR3 contains 14 residues. The CDR3 DNA is TGTGCCAGCAGCTCGAACGGGGGCCGGGCTGAAGCTTTCTTT. This encodes CASSSNGGRAEAFF.

This clonotype was observed a few times. This chain connects TRBV29-1 to TRBJ1-2; D ambiguous. CDR3 length: 13 residues. The germline gives CDR1 SQVTM, CDR2 ANQGSEA. Trimming removed 0 bases at V and 2 bases at J, with 7 bases between. CDR3 residues: CSVEDLLNYGYTF. The CDR3 DNA is TGCAGCGTTGAAGATTTGTTAAACTATGGCTACACCTTC.

A few counts support this clonotype. The CDR3 sequence is CASSPQRQVLQETQYF. DNA for the CDR3: TGTGCCAGCAGCCCCCAAAGACAGGTCCTCCAAGAGACCCAGTACTTC. This chain connects TRBV7-2 to TRBJ2-5, with D possibly matching TRBD1 (6 bases). Looked up from germline, CDR1 is SGHTA and CDR2 is FQGNSA. V dropped 5 bases and J dropped 1 base, with 17 bases sitting between them. The CDR3 has 16 residues.

As to this clonotype: One end of the junction does not line up with germline, which may come from a read error. V and J are TRBV19 and TRBJ2-3; TRBD2 is a possible D gene (6 bases). From germline, CDR1 is LNHDA and CDR2 SQIVND (reference sequence). The CDR3 runs 14 residues. As DNA, the CDR3 is TGTGCCAGTGGTATAGGCGGGGGCACAGATACGCAGTATTTT. Translated: CASGIGGGTDTQYF.

This clonotype showed up just a few times. V is TRBV6-2 or TRBV6-3 and J is TRBJ2-3; 7 nucleotides agree with TRBD1. The V gene's germline CDR1 is MNHEY and CDR2 SVGEGT. The V segment lost 6 bases and the J segment 5 bases; nucleotides outside the gene matches: 5. CDR3 length: 13 residues. This CDR3 reads CASSPGGEDTQYF. The CDR3 DNA follows: TGTGCCAGCAGCCCAGGGGGAGAAGATACGCAGTATTTT.

The CDR3 nucleotides read TGCGCCAGCAGCCAAGATGGGGACAGGAGTAATGAAAAACTGTTTTTT. Translated, it gives CASSQDGDRSNEKLFF. The genes are TRBV4-1 and TRBJ1-4, with TRBD1 matching 8 bases. CDR3 length: 16 amino acids. Trimming cost V 0 bases and J 4 bases; bases outside gene matches: 4. Germline values: CDR1 MGHRA, CDR2 YSYEKL.

This clonotype has more than one count but fewer than ten. The chain carries TRBV11-2 and TRBJ2-5, with TRBD2 matching over 12 bases. The junction had 7 bases not matched to a gene; V was cut back by 5 bases and J by 6 bases. CDR1 is SGHAT and CDR2 is FQNNGV in the germline V gene. The CDR3 extends over 15 amino acids. The CDR3 coding sequence is TGTGCCAGCAGCGTTCGACTAGCGGGAGCGCAGACCCAGTACTTC. Protein product: CASSVRLAGAQTQYF.

J is TRBJ1-6 and V is TRBV6-5; D is perhaps TRBD1 (5 bases). The CDR3 has 14 amino acids. Trimming took 2 bases from V and 9 from J, leaving 11 bases between them. In germline, CDR1 is MNHEY, CDR2 SVGAGI. CDR3 residues: CASSYGKGISPLHF. For the CDR3, the DNA is TGTGCCAGCAGTTACGGGAAGGGGATTTCACCCCTCCACTTT.

V is TRBV2 and J is TRBJ2-3; tentative D call: TRBD1 (6 bases). The V end was cut by 2 bases, the J end by 3 bases, with 12 bases between. Germline V gene data show CDR1 as SNHLY and CDR2 as FYNNEI. The CDR3 consists of 15 residues. The CDR3 loop reads CASSEQQGYTDTQYF. The CDR3 DNA reads as TGTGCCAGCAGTGAACAGCAGGGGTATACAGATACGCAGTATTTT.

The chain is built from TRBV7-3 and TRBJ2-3; D gene ambiguous. The CDR3 has 15 residues. V was trimmed by 2 bases and J by 5 bases, leaving 14 bases between them. Per the germline V gene, CDR1 is SGHTA and CDR2 is FQGTGA. The CDR3 protein is CASSLLGPPQDTQYF. The CDR3 DNA is TGTGCCAGCAGCTTATTGGGTCCTCCCCAAGATACGCAGTATTTT.

This chain joins TRBV2 and TRBJ1-1; D uncertain. With 8 bases removed from V and 1 base from J, the gap between germline ends came to 14 bases. This CDR3 is 14 amino acids long. Looked up from germline, CDR1 is SNHLY and CDR2 is FYNNEI. CDR3 loop: CASARSRTNTEAFF. The CDR3 DNA reads as TGTGCCAGCGCCAGGTCCCGGACGAACACTGAAGCTTTCTTT.

The rearrangement links TRBV6-1 to TRBJ1-2, with D perhaps matching TRBD1 (5 bases). The CDR3 is made up of 16 amino acids. V was pared by 0 bases and J by 8 bases, with 19 bases between. Germline CDR1 and CDR2: MNHNS and SASEGT. CDR3 region: CASSEANSGDRAGYTF. In nucleotides, the CDR3 is TGTGCCAGCAGTGAAGCTAACTCGGGGGACCGGGCCGGCTACACCTTC.

The CDR3 DNA follows: TGCGCCACCTCGAACACCGGGGAGCTGTTTTTT. It is translated as CATSNTGELFF. The chain couples TRBV5-1 to TRBJ2-2, with D uncertain. The CDR3 has 11 amino acids. Germline loops: CDR1 SGHRS, CDR2 YFSETQ. The V end lost 9 bases, the J end lost 0 bases, and 3 bases lay between the germline ends.

V and J are TRBV12-3 or TRBV12-4 and TRBJ1-2; no clear D gene. With 3 bases removed from V and 4 bases from J, the gap between germline ends came to 15 bases. The CDR3 has 15 amino acids. CDR3 sequence: CASSFGRAFFYGYTF. CDR3 in DNA: TGTGCCAGCAGTTTCGGTAGAGCCTTCTTCTATGGCTACACCTTC.

This clonotype was found many times. The V call is TRBV20-1, the J call TRBJ2-5; 8 bases map to TRBD2. Germline lookup yields CDR1 DFQATT and CDR2 SNEGSKA (reference sequence). The CDR3 is 13 residues long. This CDR3 reads CSARGLAGETQYF. In DNA, the CDR3 is TGCAGCGCCCGAGGTCTAGCGGGAGAGACCCAGTACTTC.

Points on this clonotype: A junction end diverges from the germline sequence, so it may reflect a read error. This chain connects TRBV7-9 to TRBJ2-2, with TRBD2 matching 14 bases. CDR3 length: 16 amino acids. CDR1 is SEHNR, CDR2 FQNEAQ, per germline (reference sequence). The CDR3: CACSLGLAGGTGELFF. The CDR3 coding sequence is TGTGCCTGCAGCTTAGGACTAGCGGGGGGCACCGGGGAGCTGTTTTTT.

CDR3 sequence reads: CATSGKAYNEQFF. CDR3 DNA: TGTGCCACCTCAGGGAAGGCCTACAATGAGCAGTTCTTC. V and J are TRBV24-1 and TRBJ2-1; perhaps TRBD1 as D (5 bases). The V gene lost 9 bases and the J gene lost 2 bases, with 10 bases spanning the gap. There are 13 residues in the CDR3. Germline V gives CDR1 KGHDR, CDR2 SFDVKD.

This chain joins TRBV5-4 and TRBJ2-5, with D maybe TRBD2 (6 bases). The J call is doubtful: the DNA matches TRBJ2-1 better. The V gene's germline CDR1 is SGHNT and CDR2 YYREEE (reference sequence). The CDR3 runs 13 residues. CDR3 bases: TGTGCCAGCAGCTTGGTAGCGGCGGATGAGCAGTTCTTC. It translates to CASSLVAADEQFF.

This clonotype has more than one count but fewer than ten. The chain carries TRBV11-2 and TRBJ2-1, with TRBD1 matching over 7 bases. Looked up from germline, CDR1 is SGHAT and CDR2 is FQNNGV. With 5 bases clipped from V and 0 bases from J, the junction kept 7 bases outside the gene matches. The CDR3 totals 16 residues. The CDR3 bases are TGTGCCAGCAGCATCCGGACAGGAAGCTCCTACAATGAGCAGTTCTTC. Its translation is CASSIRTGSSYNEQFF.

V is TRBV6-2 or TRBV6-3 and J is TRBJ2-5, with D possibly matching TRBD2 (5 bases). The J call may be faulty, since TRBJ2-7 better matches the DNA end. The CDR3 consists of 11 residues. Germline assignment: CDR1 MNHEY and CDR2 SVGEGT. The CDR3 reads CATRSVREQYF. In DNA, the CDR3 is TGTGCCACTCGTAGCGTACGCGAGCAGTACTTC.

This chain links TRBV5-4 with TRBJ2-5, with 11 bases matching TRBD1. The J call is doubtful: the DNA matches TRBJ2-1 better. Germline CDR1 SGHNT, CDR2 YYREEE (reference sequence). The CDR3 is made up of 15 amino acids. The CDR3 region has the DNA TGTGCCAGCAGCTTGTCCGGGACAGGGGGAGATGAGCAGTTCTTC. This codes for CASSLSGTGGDEQFF.

This clonotype came up a few times. The rearrangement uses TRBV20-1 and TRBJ2-2, with 12 positions matching TRBD2. CDR3 length: 17 residues. V was clipped by 0 bases and J by 5 bases; unmatched bases: 7. Germline-derived CDR1 and CDR2 are DFQATT and SNEGSKA (reference sequence). DNA of the CDR3: TGCAGTGCTAGAGATCAGACTAGCGGGAGTAGGACCGGGGAGCTGTTTTTT. It specifies CSARDQTSGSRTGELFF.